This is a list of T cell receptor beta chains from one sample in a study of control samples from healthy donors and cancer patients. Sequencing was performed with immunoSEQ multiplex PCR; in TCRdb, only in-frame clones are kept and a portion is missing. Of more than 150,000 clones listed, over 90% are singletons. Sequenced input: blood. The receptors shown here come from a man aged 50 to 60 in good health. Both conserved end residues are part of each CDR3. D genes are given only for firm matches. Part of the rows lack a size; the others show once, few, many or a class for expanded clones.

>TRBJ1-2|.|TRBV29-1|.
CSAITGEANYGYTF
TGCAGCGCTATTACCGGCGAAGCTAACTATGGCTACACCTTC
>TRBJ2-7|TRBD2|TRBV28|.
CASSLGLAGDEQYF
TGTGCCAGCAGTTTAGGACTAGCGGGAGACGAGCAGTACTTC
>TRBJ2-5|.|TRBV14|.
CASSQVTRGSKETQYF
TGTGCCAGCAGCCAAGTGACTAGGGGCAGTAAAGAGACCCAGTACTTC
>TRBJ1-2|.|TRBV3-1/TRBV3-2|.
CASSPLVIGYGYTF
TGTGCCAGCAGCCCACTGGTTATTGGCTATGGCTACACCTTC
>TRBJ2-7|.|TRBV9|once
CASSVRGSSYEQYF
TGTGCCAGCAGCGTACGGGGGAGTTCCTACGAGCAGTACTTC
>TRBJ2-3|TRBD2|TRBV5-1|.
CASSSGLAGGYTDTQYF
TGCGCCAGCAGCTCGGGACTAGCGGGAGGGTACACAGATACGCAGTATTTT
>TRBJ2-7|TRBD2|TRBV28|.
CASSSASVREFHEQYF
TGTGCCAGCAGTTCCGCGAGTGTGCGGGAGTTCCACGAGCAGTACTTC
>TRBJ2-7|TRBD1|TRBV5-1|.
CASSLRTGHYEQYF
TGCGCCAGCAGCTTAAGGACAGGGCACTACGAGCAGTACTTC
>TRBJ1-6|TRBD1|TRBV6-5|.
CASSKDRDNNSPLHF
TGTGCCAGCAGTAAGGACAGGGATAACAATTCACCCCTCCACTTT
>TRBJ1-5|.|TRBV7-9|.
CASSFTSGQPQHF
TGTGCCAGCAGCTTTACTTCAGGACAGCCCCAGCATTTT
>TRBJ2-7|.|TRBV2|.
CASSEAGSSYEQYF
TGTGCCAGCAGTGAAGCAGGCTCCTCCTACGAGCAGTACTTC
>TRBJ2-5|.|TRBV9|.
CASSVAQGRETQYF
TGTGCCAGCAGCGTAGCCCAGGGAAGGGAGACCCAGTACTTC
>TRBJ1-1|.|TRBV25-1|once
CASSVNTEAFF
TGTGCCAGCAGTGTGAACACTGAAGCTTTCTTT
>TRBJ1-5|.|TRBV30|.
CAWRQGQPQHF
TGTGCCTGGAGACAGGGTCAGCCCCAGCATTTT
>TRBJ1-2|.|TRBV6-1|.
CASSEQPPLYGYTF
TGTGCCAGCAGTGAACAGCCTCCACTATATGGCTACACCTTC
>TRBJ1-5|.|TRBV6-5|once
CASMGNSNQPQHF
TGTGCCAGCATGGGGAATAGCAATCAGCCCCAGCATTTT
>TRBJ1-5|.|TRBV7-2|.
CASSSPPDNQPQHF
TGTGCCAGCAGCTCGCCCCCCGACAATCAGCCCCAGCATTTT
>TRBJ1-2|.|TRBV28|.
CASSLRDNRGYTF
TGTGCCAGCAGTTTAAGAGATAACAGGGGCTACACCTTC
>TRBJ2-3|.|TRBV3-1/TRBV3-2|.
CASTLGQISDTQYF
TGTGCCAGCACCCTTGGACAGATTTCAGATACGCAGTATTTT
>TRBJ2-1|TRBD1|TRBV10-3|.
CAISGDRAHEQFF
TGTGCCATTTCCGGGGACAGGGCCCATGAGCAGTTCTTC
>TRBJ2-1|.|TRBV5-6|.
CASSRPDSSYYNEQFF
TGTGCCAGCAGCCGACCGGACAGCTCTTACTACAATGAGCAGTTCTTC
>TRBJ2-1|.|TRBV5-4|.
CASSRHQGPRNNEQFF
TGTGCCAGCAGCCGGCATCAGGGGCCTCGGAACAATGAGCAGTTCTTC
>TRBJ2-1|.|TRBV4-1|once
CASSQGLAYNEQFF
TGCGCCAGCAGCCAAGGGCTAGCGTACAATGAGCAGTTCTTC
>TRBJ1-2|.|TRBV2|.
CASNMGVGYGYTF
TGTGCCAGCAATATGGGGGTAGGCTATGGCTACACCTTC
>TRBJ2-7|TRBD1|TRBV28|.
CASSKTGGYSYEQYF
TGTGCCAGCAGTAAAACAGGGGGCTATTCCTACGAGCAGTACTTC
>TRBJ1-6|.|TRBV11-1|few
CASSLDTWRNSPLHF
TGTGCCAGCAGCTTAGACACCTGGCGGAATTCACCCCTCCACTTT
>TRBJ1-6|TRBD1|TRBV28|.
CASHPATGKSPLHF
TGTGCCAGCCACCCCGCGACAGGGAAGTCACCCCTCCACTTT
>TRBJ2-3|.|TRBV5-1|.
CASARGTPDTDTQYF
TGCGCCAGCGCCCGGGGCACCCCGGACACAGATACGCAGTATTTT
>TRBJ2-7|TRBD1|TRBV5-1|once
CASTRDRERYEQYF
TGCGCCAGCACTCGGGACAGGGAAAGGTACGAGCAGTACTTC
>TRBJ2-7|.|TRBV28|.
CASRTGTDPHRQYF
TGTGCCAGCAGGACCGGGACGGACCCTCATCGGCAGTACTTC
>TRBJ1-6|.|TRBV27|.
CASSFQGNSPLHF
TGTGCCAGCAGTTTCCAGGGTAATTCACCCCTCCACTTT
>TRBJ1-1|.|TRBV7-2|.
CASSLDRWSTEAFF
TGTGCCAGCAGTCTGGACAGATGGAGCACTGAAGCTTTCTTT
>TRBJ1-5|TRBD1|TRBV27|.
CASSPDRAGQPQHF
TGTGCCAGCAGCCCGGACAGGGCGGGGCAGCCCCAGCATTTT
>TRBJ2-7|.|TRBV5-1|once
CASSLPHGVASEQYF
TGCGCCAGCAGCTTGCCCCACGGGGTAGCCTCCGAGCAGTACTTC
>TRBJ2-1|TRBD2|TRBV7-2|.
CASSLSGNSYNEQFF
TGTGCCAGCAGCTTAAGCGGGAACTCCTACAATGAGCAGTTCTTC
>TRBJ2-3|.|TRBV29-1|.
CSVEDTGIDTQYF
TGCAGCGTTGAAGATACAGGGATTGATACGCAGTATTTT
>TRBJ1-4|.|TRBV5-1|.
CASSLLGSTNEKLFF
TGCGCCAGCAGCTTGTTAGGATCAACTAATGAAAAACTGTTTTTT
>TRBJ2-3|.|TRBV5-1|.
CASSLDPGVGTDTQYF
TGCGCCAGCAGCTTGGACCCGGGAGTCGGCACAGATACGCAGTATTTT
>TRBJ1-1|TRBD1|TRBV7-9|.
CASSRSTGLRTEAFF
TGTGCCAGCAGCAGATCGACAGGGCTCAGGACTGAAGCTTTCTTT
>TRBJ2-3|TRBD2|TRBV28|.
CASSIAGGGTDTQYF
TGTGCCAGCAGCATAGCGGGAGGAGGCACAGATACGCAGTATTTT
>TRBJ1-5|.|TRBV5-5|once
CASSLGSQLNQPQHF
TGTGCCAGCAGCTTGGGGTCCCAACTCAATCAGCCCCAGCATTTT
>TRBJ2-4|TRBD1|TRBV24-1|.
CATSDHRGGKNIQYF
TGTGCCACCAGTGACCACAGGGGTGGCAAAAACATTCAGTACTTC
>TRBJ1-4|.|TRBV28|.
CASSSGGEKLFF
TGTGCCAGCAGTTCGGGGGGTGAAAAACTGTTTTTT
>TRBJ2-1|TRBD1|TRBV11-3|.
CASSLDPGQFNEQFF
TGTGCCAGCAGCTTAGATCCGGGACAGTTCAATGAGCAGTTCTTC
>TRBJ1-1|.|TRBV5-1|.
CASSLGYRVGLTEAFF
TGCGCCAGCAGCTTGGGGTATCGGGTGGGGTTGACTGAAGCTTTCTTT
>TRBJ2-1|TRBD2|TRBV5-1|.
CASSLSGDYNEQFF
TGCGCCAGCAGCTTAAGCGGGGATTACAATGAGCAGTTCTTC
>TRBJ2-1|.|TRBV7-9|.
CASSLKRTGANEQFF
TGTGCCAGCAGTCTCAAGAGAACGGGAGCTAATGAGCAGTTCTTC
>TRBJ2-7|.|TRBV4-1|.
CASARADRYEQYF
TGCGCCAGCGCGAGAGCAGATCGCTACGAGCAGTACTTC
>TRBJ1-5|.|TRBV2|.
CASSRTRTASGGPQHF
TGTGCCAGCAGTCGGACGAGGACGGCTAGCGGGGGACCCCAGCATTTT
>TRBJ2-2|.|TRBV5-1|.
CASSRAGRRAGELFF
TGCGCCAGCAGCCGTGCGGGGCGGCGGGCCGGGGAGCTGTTTTTT
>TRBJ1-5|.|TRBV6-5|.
CASRAGWSNQPQHF
TGTGCCAGCAGAGCTGGATGGAGCAATCAGCCCCAGCATTTT
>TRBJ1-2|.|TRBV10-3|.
CAISEFGPYTF
TGTGCCATCAGTGAGTTCGGACCTTACACCTTC
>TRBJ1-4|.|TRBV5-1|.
CASSLGGQPNEKLFF
TGCGCCAGCAGCTTGGGAGGACAGCCCAATGAAAAACTGTTTTTT
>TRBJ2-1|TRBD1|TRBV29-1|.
CSVDGNRGNEQFF
TGCAGCGTTGATGGCAACAGGGGAAATGAGCAGTTCTTC
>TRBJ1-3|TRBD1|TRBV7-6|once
CASSLGQGGAGNTIYF
TGTGCCAGCAGCCTCGGACAGGGGGGAGCTGGAAACACCATATATTTT